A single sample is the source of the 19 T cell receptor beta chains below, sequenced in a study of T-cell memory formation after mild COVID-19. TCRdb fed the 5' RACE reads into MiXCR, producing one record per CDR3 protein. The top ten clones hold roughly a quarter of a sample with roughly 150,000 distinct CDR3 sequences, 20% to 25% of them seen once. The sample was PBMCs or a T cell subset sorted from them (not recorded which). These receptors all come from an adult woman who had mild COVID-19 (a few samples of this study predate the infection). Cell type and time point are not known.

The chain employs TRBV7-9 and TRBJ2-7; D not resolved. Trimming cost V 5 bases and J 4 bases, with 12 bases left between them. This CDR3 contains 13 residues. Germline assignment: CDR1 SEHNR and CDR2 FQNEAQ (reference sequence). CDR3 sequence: CASSHPRAYEQYF. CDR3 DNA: TGTGCCAGCAGCCACCCACGGGCATACGAGCAGTACTTC.

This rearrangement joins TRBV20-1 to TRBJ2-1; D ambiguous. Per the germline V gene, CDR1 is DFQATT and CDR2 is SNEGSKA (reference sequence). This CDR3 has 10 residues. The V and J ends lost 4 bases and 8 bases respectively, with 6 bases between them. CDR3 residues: CSATRDEQFF. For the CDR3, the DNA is TGCAGTGCTACGAGAGATGAGCAGTTCTTC.

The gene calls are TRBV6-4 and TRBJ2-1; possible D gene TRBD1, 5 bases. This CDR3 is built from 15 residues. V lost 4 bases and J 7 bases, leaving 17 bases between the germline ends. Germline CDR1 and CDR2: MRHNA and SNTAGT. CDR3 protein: CASSATVDPGNEQFF. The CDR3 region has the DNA TGTGCCAGCAGTGCGACAGTCGATCCAGGTAATGAGCAGTTCTTC.

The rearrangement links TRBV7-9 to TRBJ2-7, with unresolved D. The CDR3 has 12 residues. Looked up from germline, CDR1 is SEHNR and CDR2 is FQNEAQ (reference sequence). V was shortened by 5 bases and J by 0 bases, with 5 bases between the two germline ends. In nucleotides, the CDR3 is TGTGCCAGCAGCATTTACTCCTACGAGCAGTACTTC. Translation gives CASSIYSYEQYF.

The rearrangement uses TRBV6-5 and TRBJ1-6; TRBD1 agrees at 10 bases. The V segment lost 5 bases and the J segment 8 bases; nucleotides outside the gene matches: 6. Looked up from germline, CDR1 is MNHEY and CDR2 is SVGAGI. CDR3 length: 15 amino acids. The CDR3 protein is CASSPSTGGHSPLHF. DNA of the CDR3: TGTGCCAGCAGTCCGTCGACAGGGGGCCATTCACCCCTCCACTTT.

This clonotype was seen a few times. CDR3 coding DNA: TGTGCCAGCAGTGTTCCGCCCCCAGGGAATGAGCAGTTCTTC. Amino acids: CASSVPPPGNEQFF. J is TRBJ2-1 and V is TRBV2; D is possibly TRBD1 (5 bases). Germline loops: CDR1 SNHLY, CDR2 FYNNEI. The CDR3 is 14 residues long. Trimming shortened V by 4 bases and J by 7 bases, and 14 bases separated the two germline ends.

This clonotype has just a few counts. The CDR3 spells CASSLGETDTQYF. CDR3 DNA: TGTGCCAGCAGCTTAGGGGAGACAGATACGCAGTATTTT. The genes are TRBV11-2 and TRBJ2-3, with a weak D call TRBD2 (5 bases). The germline V gene has CDR1 SGHAT and CDR2 FQNNGV. V shed 1 base and J shed 3 bases, with 5 bases lying between them. The CDR3 length is 13 residues. The full variable domain, rest sourced from reference TRBV11-2 and TRBJ2-3, is EAGVAQSPRYKIIEKRQSVAFWCNPISGHATLYWYQQILGQGPKLLIQFQNNGVVDDSQLPKDRFSAERLKGVDSTLKIQPAKLEDSAVYLCASSLGETDTQYFGPGTRLTVL.

CDR3 in DNA: TGCGCCAGCAGGATTTCGGGACCAAACACTGAAGCTTTCTTT. This encodes CASRISGPNTEAFF. The chain uses TRBV5-1 and TRBJ1-1; TRBD1 might be the D (5 bases). The CDR3 extends over 14 amino acids. V gave up 5 bases and J gave up 2 bases, with 13 bases separating them. Germline V gene data show CDR1 as SGHRS and CDR2 as YFSETQ.

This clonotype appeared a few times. The CDR3 region is CASTLATTGHGQETQYF. In DNA, the CDR3 is TGTGCCAGCACCCTAGCCACGACAGGGCATGGACAGGAGACCCAGTACTTC. The chain joins TRBV12-3 or TRBV12-4 to TRBJ2-5, with 7 bases aligning to TRBD1. V was pared by 7 bases and J by 5 bases, with 19 bases of the junction left unmatched. The CDR3 runs 17 residues.

For the CDR3, the DNA is TGTGCCAGCAGTTACTCGAGGGGGGGCGGCACTGAAGCTTTCTTT. This codes for CASSYSRGGGTEAFF. The chain combines TRBV6-5 with TRBJ1-1; weak D call: TRBD1 (6 bases). The V and J ends lost 0 bases and 4 bases respectively, with 12 bases between them. The CDR3 has 15 amino acids. The germline CDR1 and CDR2 sequences are MNHEY and SVGAGI.

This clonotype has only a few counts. The CDR3: CASSEFTLDRNTGELFF. The CDR3 coding sequence is TGTGCCAGCAGTGAATTTACCCTGGACAGGAACACCGGGGAGCTGTTTTTT. J is TRBJ2-2 and V is TRBV25-1; D possibly corresponds to TRBD1 (6 bases). This CDR3 region has 17 residues. V shed 1 base and J shed 1 base, with 13 bases lying between them. In germline, CDR1 is MGHDK, CDR2 SYGVNS.

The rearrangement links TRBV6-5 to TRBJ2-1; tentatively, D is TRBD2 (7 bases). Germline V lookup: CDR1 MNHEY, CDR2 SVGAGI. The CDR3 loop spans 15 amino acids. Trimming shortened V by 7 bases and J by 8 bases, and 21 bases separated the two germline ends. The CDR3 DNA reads TGTGCCAGCACCCCGAGGGGGGGCTGGAGCTATGAGCAGTTCTTC. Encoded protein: CASTPRGGWSYEQFF.

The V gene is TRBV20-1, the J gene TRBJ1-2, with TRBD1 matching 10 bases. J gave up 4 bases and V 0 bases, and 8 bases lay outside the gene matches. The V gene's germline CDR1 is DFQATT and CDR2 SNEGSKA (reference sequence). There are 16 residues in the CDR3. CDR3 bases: TGCAGTGCTAGAGATCCTCGGACAGGGGGTGGCTATGGCTACACCTTC. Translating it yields CSARDPRTGGGYGYTF.

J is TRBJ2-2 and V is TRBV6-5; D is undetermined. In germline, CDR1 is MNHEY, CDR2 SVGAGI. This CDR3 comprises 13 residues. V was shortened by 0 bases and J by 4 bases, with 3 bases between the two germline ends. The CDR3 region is CASSYSGTGELFF. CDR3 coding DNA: TGTGCCAGCAGTTACTCGGGCACCGGGGAGCTGTTTTTT.

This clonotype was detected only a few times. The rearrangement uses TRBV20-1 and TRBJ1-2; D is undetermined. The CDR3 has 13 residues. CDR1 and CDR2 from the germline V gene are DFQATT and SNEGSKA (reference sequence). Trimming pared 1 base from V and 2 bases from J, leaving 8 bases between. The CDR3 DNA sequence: TGCAGTGCTAGAGCTGGGATCAACTATGGCTACACCTTC. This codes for CSARAGINYGYTF.

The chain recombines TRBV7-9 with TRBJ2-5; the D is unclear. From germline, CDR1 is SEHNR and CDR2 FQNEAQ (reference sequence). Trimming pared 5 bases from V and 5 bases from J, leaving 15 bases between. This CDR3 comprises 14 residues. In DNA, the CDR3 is TGTGCCAGCAGCCCGCCGACACCTTGGGAGACCCAGTACTTC. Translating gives CASSPPTPWETQYF.

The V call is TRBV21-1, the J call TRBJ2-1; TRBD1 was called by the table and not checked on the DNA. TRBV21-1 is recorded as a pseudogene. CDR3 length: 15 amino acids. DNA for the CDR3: TGTGCCCGTGCGGAGGAGGGGACGGGGAACAATGAGCAGTTCTTC. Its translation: CARAEEGTGNNEQFF.

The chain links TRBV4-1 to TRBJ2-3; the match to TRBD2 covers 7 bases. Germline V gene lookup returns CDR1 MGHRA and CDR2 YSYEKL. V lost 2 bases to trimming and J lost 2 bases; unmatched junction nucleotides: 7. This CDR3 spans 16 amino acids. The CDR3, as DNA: TGCGCCAGCAGCCAACATGGGGGGGAAGTCACAGATACGCAGTATTTT. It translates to CASSQHGGEVTDTQYF.

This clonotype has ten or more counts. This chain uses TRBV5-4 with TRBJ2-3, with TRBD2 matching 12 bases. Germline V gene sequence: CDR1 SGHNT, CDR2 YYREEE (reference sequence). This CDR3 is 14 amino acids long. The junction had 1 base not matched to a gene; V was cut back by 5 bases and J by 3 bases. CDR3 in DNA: TGTGCCAGCAGGACTAGCGGGAGTACAGATACGCAGTATTTT. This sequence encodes CASRTSGSTDTQYF.